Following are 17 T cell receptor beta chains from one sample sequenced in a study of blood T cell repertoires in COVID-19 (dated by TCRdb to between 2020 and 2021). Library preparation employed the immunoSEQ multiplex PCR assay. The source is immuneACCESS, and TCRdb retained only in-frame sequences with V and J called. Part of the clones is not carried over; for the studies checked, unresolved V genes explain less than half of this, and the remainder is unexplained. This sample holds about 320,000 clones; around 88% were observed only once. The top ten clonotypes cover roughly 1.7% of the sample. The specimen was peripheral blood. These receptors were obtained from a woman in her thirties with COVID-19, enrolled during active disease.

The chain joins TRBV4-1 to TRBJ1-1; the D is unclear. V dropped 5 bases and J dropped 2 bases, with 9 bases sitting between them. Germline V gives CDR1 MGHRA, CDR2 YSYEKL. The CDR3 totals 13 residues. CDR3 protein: CASSKTDNTEAFF. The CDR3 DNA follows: TGCGCCAGCAGCAAAACAGATAACACTGAAGCTTTCTTT.

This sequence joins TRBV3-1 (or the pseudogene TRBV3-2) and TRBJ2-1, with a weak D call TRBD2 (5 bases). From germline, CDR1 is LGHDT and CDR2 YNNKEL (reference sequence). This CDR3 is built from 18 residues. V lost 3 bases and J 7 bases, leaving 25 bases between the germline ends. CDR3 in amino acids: CASSHEASRVATRNEQFF. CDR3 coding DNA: TGTGCCAGCAGCCATGAGGCATCGAGGGTAGCGACGAGGAATGAGCAGTTCTTC.

For the CDR3, the DNA is TGCGCCAGCAGCCCCGGACAGAGAACCTACGAGCAGTACTTC. Translation: CASSPGQRTYEQYF. The chain couples TRBV5-1 to TRBJ2-7, with a weak D call TRBD1 (6 bases). Per germline, CDR1 SGHRS and CDR2 YFSETQ. The CDR3 runs 14 residues. V was cut by 4 bases and J by 2 bases, with 13 bases left in between.

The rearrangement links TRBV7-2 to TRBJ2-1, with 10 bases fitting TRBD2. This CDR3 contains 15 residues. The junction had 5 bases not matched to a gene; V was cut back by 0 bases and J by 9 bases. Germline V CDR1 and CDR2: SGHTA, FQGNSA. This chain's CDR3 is CASSLAGLAIGEQFF. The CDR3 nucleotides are TGTGCCAGCAGCTTAGCGGGACTAGCGATTGGTGAGCAGTTCTTC. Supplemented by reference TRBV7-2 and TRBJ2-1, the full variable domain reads GAGVSQSPSNKVTEKGKDVELRCDPISGHTALYWYRQSLGQGLEFLIYFQGNSAPDKSGLPSDRFSAERTGGSVSTLTIQRTQQEDSAVYLCASSLAGLAIGEQFFGPGTRLTVL.

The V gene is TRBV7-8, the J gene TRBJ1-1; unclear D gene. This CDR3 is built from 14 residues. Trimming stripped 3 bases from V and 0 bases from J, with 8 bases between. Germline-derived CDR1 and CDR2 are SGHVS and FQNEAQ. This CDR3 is CASSLEGMNTEAFF. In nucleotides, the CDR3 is TGTGCCAGCAGCTTGGAGGGAATGAACACTGAAGCTTTCTTT.

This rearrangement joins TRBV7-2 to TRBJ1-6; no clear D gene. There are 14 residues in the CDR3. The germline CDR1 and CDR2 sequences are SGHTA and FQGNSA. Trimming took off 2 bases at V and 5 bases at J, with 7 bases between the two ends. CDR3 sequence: CASSLLGNNSPLHF. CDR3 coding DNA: TGTGCCAGCAGCTTACTCGGGAATAATTCACCCCTCCACTTT.

The CDR3 coding sequence is TGCGCCAGCAGCCTTCGGACACAGGACTATGGCTACACCTTC. Amino acid sequence: CASSLRTQDYGYTF. The V call is TRBV4-1, the J call TRBJ1-2; maybe TRBD1 (5 bases). Trimming took 4 bases from V and 3 from J, leaving 12 bases between them. CDR1 and CDR2 from the germline V gene are MGHRA and YSYEKL. The length of the CDR3 is 14 residues.

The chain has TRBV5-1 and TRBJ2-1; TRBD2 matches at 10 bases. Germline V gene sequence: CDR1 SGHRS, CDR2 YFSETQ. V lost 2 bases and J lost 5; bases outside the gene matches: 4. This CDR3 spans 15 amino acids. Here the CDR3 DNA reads TGCGCCAGCAGCTTAAGGACTAGCGGCAACAATGAGCAGTTCTTC. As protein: CASSLRTSGNNEQFF. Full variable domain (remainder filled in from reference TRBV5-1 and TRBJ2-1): KAGVTQTPRYLIKTRGQQVTLSCSPISGHRSVSWYQQTPGQGLQFLFEYFSETQRNKGNFPGRFSGRQFSNSRSEMNVSTLELGDSALYLCASSLRTSGNNEQFFGPGTRLTVL.

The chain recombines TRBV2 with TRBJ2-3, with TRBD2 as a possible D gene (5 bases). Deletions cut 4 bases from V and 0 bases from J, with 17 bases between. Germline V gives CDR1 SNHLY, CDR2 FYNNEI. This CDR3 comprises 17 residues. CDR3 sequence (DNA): TGTGCCAGCAGTGCTCGAGGTCCGGGGTCTAGCACAGATACGCAGTATTTT. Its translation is CASSARGPGSSTDTQYF.

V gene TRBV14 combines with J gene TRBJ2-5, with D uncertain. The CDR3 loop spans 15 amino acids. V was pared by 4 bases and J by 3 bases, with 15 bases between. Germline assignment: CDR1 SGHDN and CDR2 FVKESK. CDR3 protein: CASSPLQWSEETQYF. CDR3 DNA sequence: TGTGCCAGCAGCCCGCTTCAGTGGAGCGAAGAGACCCAGTACTTC.

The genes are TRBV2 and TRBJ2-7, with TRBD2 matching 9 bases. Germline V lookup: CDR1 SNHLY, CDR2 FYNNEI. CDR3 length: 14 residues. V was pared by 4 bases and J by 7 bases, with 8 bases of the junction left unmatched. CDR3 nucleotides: TGTGCCAGCAGTGCGACTAGCGGCCTATTAGAGCAGTACTTC. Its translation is CASSATSGLLEQYF.

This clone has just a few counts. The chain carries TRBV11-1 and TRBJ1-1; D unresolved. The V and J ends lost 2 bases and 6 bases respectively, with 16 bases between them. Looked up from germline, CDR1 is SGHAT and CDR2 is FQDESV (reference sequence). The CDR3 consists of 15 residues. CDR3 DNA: TGTGCCAGCAGCTTATGGAAGGCGCGGTGGTCTGAAGCTTTCTTT. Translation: CASSLWKARWSEAFF. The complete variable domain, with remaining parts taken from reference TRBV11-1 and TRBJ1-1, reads EAEVAQSPRYKITEKSQAVAFWCDPISGHATLYWYRQILGQGPELLVQFQDESVVDDSQLPKDRFSAERLKGVDSTLKIQPAELGDSAMYLCASSLWKARWSEAFFGQGTRLTVV.

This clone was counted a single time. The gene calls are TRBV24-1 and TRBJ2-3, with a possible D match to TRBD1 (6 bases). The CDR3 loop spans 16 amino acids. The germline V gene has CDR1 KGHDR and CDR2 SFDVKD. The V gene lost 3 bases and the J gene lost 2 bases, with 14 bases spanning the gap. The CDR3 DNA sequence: TGTGCCACCAGTGATGCCGGGACAACCATCACAGATACGCAGTATTTT. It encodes CATSDAGTTITDTQYF.

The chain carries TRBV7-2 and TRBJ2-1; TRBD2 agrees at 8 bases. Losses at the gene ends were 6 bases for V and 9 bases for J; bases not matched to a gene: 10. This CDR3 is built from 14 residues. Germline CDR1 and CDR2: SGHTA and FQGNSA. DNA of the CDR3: TGTGCCAGCAGGAAGGCGGGGGGCAGCAGTGAGCAGTTCTTC. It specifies CASRKAGGSSEQFF.

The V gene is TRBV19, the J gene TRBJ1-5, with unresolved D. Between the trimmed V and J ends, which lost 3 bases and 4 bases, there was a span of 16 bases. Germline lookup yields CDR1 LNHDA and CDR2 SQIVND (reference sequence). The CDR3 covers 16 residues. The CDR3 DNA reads TGTGCCAGTAGTATGGGAGAATACCGTTTAAATCAGCCCCAGCATTTT. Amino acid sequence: CASSMGEYRLNQPQHF.

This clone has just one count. The DNA of the CDR3 is TGTGCCAGCAGTTACTCGAGGGGGGAGGGTGAAAAACTGTTTTTT. Encoded protein: CASSYSRGEGEKLFF. The chain couples TRBV6-6 to TRBJ1-4, with D perhaps TRBD1 (6 bases). Trimming took off 0 bases at V and 7 bases at J, with 12 bases between the two ends. Germline V gene data show CDR1 as MNHNY and CDR2 as SVGAGI (reference sequence). The CDR3 contains 15 residues.

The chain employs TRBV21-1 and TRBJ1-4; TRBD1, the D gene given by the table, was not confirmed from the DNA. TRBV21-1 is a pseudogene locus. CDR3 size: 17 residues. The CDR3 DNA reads TGTGCCAGCAGCAAGGGGGACAGGGGGCTCTCTGATGAAAAACTGTTTTTT. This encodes CASSKGDRGLSDEKLFF.